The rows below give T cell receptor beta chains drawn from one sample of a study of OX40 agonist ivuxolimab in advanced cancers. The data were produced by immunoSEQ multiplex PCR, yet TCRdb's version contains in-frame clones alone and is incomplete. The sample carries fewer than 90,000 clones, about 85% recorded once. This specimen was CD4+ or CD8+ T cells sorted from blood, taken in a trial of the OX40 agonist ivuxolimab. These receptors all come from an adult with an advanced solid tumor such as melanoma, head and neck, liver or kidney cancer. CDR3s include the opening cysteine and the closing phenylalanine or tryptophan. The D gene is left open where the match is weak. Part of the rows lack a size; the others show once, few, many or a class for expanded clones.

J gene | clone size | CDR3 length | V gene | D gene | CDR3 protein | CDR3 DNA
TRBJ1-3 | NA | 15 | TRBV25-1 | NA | CASRTSGGKGNTIYF | TGTGCCAGCAGGACCTCGGGAGGCAAAGGAAACACCATATATTTT
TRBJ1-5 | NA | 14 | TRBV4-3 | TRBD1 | CASSQLTGDQPQHF | TGCGCCAGCAGCCAACTCACAGGGGATCAGCCCCAGCATTTT
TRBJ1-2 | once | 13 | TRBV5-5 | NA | CASTIGGGIGYTF | TGTGCCAGCACCATTGGGGGAGGGATCGGCTACACCTTC
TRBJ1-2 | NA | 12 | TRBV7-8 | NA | CASSLGVYGYTF | TGTGCCAGCAGCTTAGGGGTCTATGGCTACACCTTC
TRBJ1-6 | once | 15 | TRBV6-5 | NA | CASSPRGSYNSPLHF | TGTGCCAGCAGTCCCAGGGGTTCCTATAATTCACCCCTCCACTTT
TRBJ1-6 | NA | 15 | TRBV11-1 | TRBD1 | CASSLLGQGYSPLHF | TGTGCCAGCAGCTTATTGGGACAGGGGTATTCACCCCTCCACTTT
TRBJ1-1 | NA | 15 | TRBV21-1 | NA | CASYNGRTGNTEAFF | TGTGCCAGCTACAATGGTCGTACCGGGAACACTGAAGCTTTCTTT
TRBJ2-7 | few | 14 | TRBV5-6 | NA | CASSSQGYRYEQYF | TGTGCCAGCAGCTCGCAGGGGTATCGCTACGAGCAGTACTTC
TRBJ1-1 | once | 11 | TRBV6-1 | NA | CASSKNFEAFF | TGTGCCAGCAGTAAAAACTTTGAAGCTTTCTTT
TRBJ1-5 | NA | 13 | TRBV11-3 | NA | CASSFAGNQPQHF | TGTGCCAGCAGCTTTGCAGGGAATCAGCCCCAGCATTTT
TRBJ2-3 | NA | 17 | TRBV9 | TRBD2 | CASSVTLGGASTDTQYF | TGTGCCAGCAGCGTAACTCTCGGGGGGGCTAGCACAGATACGCAGTATTTT
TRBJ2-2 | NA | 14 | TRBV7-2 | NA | CASRSTGNTGELFF | TGTGCCAGCAGATCGACAGGAAACACCGGGGAGCTGTTTTTT
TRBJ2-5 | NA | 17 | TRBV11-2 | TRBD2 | CASSVKAPLAGGETQYF | TGTGCCAGCAGCGTAAAGGCCCCGCTAGCGGGAGGTGAGACCCAGTACTTC
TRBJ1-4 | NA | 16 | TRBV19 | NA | CASSSQSFKGNEKLFF | TGTGCCAGTAGTTCCCAGTCGTTTAAGGGGAATGAAAAACTGTTTTTT
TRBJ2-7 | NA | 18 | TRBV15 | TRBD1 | CATSRAYSRWTGQHEQYF | TGTGCCACCAGCAGAGCCTATTCCCGTTGGACAGGGCAACACGAGCAGTACTTC
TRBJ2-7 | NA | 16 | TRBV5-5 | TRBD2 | CASSLAWSSGPYEQYF | TGTGCCAGCAGCTTGGCTTGGTCTAGCGGACCCTACGAGCAGTACTTC
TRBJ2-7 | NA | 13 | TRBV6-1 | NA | CASSETQDYEQYF | TGTGCCAGCAGTGAAACCCAGGACTACGAGCAGTACTTC
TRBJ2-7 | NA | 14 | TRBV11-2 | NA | CASSLEVASYEQYF | TGTGCCAGCAGCTTAGAGGTAGCGAGCTACGAGCAGTACTTC
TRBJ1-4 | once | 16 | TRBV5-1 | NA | CASSLGQSATNEKLFF | TGCGCCAGCAGCTTGGGGCAGTCTGCAACTAATGAAAAACTGTTTTTT
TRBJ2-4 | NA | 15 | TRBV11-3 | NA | CASSLWRGLENIQYF | TGTGCCAGCAGCTTATGGAGGGGCTTGGAAAACATTCAGTACTTC
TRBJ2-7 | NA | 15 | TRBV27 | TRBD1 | CASSDIGTGLNEQYF | TGTGCCAGCAGTGATATCGGGACAGGGCTCAACGAGCAGTACTTC